The 27 T cell receptor beta chains below come from one sample, sequenced in a study of molecular identifiers for immune sequencing clone quantification. TCRdb recomputed calls from the PCR reads with MiXCR, one row per CDR3 protein. The sample lists some 93,000 distinct CDR3 sequences; around a fifth were seen once. Sequenced input: naive CD8+ T cells from blood, with Jurkat cell RNA spiked in. Stated subset: FACS-sorted CD8+CD4-CCR7+CD45RA+ naive T cells. These receptors all come from a human donor in good health. Some libraries in this study had Jurkat cell RNA spiked in.

This clonotype was recorded at least ten times. The V gene is TRBV7-2, the J gene TRBJ2-1; D is unresolved. Germline lookup yields CDR1 SGHTA and CDR2 FQGNSA. V was cut by 4 bases and J by 6 bases, with 16 bases left in between. The CDR3 covers 15 residues. The DNA of the CDR3 is TGTGCCAGCAGCTCGACCATGATGGATGGCAATGAGCAGTTCTTC. Its protein product is CASSSTMMDGNEQFF.

This clonotype was seen ten or more times. The V gene is TRBV9, the J gene TRBJ1-4; D might be TRBD1 (6 bases). Germline CDR1 is SGDLS and CDR2 is YYNGEE. The ends were cut back, 2 bases at V and 3 bases at J, with 11 bases in the middle. The CDR3 spans 15 residues. CDR3 in amino acids: CASSVATGSNEKLFF. The CDR3 DNA sequence: TGTGCCAGCAGCGTCGCGACAGGATCTAATGAAAAACTGTTTTTT. Full variable domain (missing parts from reference TRBV9 and TRBJ1-4): DSGVTQTPKHLITATGQRVTLRCSPRSGDLSVYWYQQSLDQGLQFLIQYYNGEERAKGNILERFSAQQFPDLHSELNLSSLELGDSALYFCASSVATGSNEKLFFGSGTQLSVL.

At least ten counts were recorded for this clonotype. The V and J genes are TRBV30 and TRBJ2-7; tentative D call: TRBD1 (6 bases). Germline values: CDR1 GTSNPN, CDR2 SVGIG (reference sequence). The CDR3 sequence is 13 residues long. Trimming removed 5 bases at V and 0 bases at J, with 11 bases between. This CDR3 is CAWERDNSYEQYF. The DNA for the CDR3 is TGTGCCTGGGAACGGGACAACTCCTACGAGCAGTACTTC. The full variable domain, with the rest looked up from reference TRBV30 and TRBJ2-7, is SQTIHQWPATLVQPVGSPLSLECTVEGTSNPNLYWYRQAAGRGLQLLFYSVGIGQISSEVPQNLSASRPQDRQFILSSKKLLLSDSGFYLCAWERDNSYEQYFGPGTRLTVT.

The sample holds many counts of this clonotype. The chain has TRBV27 and TRBJ2-2, with D tentatively TRBD1 or TRBD2 (5 bases each). CDR3 length equals 16 residues. The V end lost 5 bases, the J end lost 5 bases, and 18 bases lay between the germline ends. In germline, CDR1 is MNHEY, CDR2 SMNVEV (reference sequence). CDR3 coding DNA: TGTGCCAGCAGTCCTTTGGGGGTAATTTTGACCGGGGAGCTGTTTTTT. It translates to CASSPLGVILTGELFF.

Notes on this clonotype: Since no conserved phenylalanine or tryptophan closes the CDR3, a read error is the likely cause. The rearrangement joins TRBV5-3 to TRBJ2-7, with D tentatively TRBD1 (6 bases). TRBV5-3 is reported as an ORF; its role is uncertain. This CDR3 contains 14 residues. V dropped 8 bases and J dropped 3 bases, with 18 bases sitting between them. In nucleotides, the CDR3 is TGTGCCAGCAACAAACCGGGACAATACTACGAGCAGTACTCC. As protein: CASNKPGQYYEQYS.

At least ten counts were recorded for this clonotype. The chain combines TRBV12-3 or TRBV12-4 with TRBJ2-4; perhaps D is TRBD1 or TRBD2 (5 bases each). This CDR3 region has 15 residues. The V and J ends lost 1 base and 2 bases respectively, with 9 bases between them. The CDR3 here is CASSLVLGPKNIQYF. Written as DNA, the CDR3 is TGTGCCAGCAGTTTAGTGTTGGGACCCAAAAACATTCAGTACTTC.

The sample holds many counts of this clonotype. The J gene is TRBJ2-1, the V gene TRBV4-3, with 8 bases matching TRBD2. The germline V gene has CDR1 LGHNA and CDR2 YSLEER. V gave up 0 bases and J gave up 5 bases; unmatched junction bases: 12. The CDR3 is 18 residues long. The CDR3, as DNA: TGCGCCAGCAGCCAAGATGGCCCTCGGGGAGCGGGAGACAATGAGCAGTTCTTC. Translation gives CASSQDGPRGAGDNEQFF.

With regard to this clonotype: A clone one base away is much larger, so this may be a read error. The chain recombines TRBV29-1 with TRBJ2-3; TRBD2 might be the D (5 bases). This CDR3 comprises 14 residues. Germline loops: CDR1 SQVTM, CDR2 ANQGSEA. As DNA, the CDR3 is TGCAGCGGCAAGAGAACTAGTAACACAGATACGCAGTGTTTT. This gives the protein CSGKRTSNTDTQCF.

This clonotype showed up many times. The CDR3 sequence is CASSQSSSAVTDTQYF. CDR3 bases: TGCGCCAGCAGCCAATCGTCTAGCGCCGTCACAGATACGCAGTATTTT. V usage is TRBV4-3 and J usage is TRBJ2-3; D may be TRBD2 (6 bases). The CDR3 runs 16 residues. The germline V gene has CDR1 LGHNA and CDR2 YSLEER. V dropped 2 bases and J dropped 2 bases, with 14 bases sitting between them.

As to this clonotype: This could be a read error, since a much larger clone is one nucleotide away. The genes are TRBV7-7 and TRBJ1-3; no definite D call. The CDR3 has 14 amino acids. Germline V gene sequence: CDR1 SSHAT, CDR2 FNYEAQ (reference sequence). CDR3 loop: CASRRAPSGNTIYF. The DNA of the CDR3 is TGTGCTAGCAGGCGTGCTCCCTCTGGAAACACCATATATTTT.

This clonotype was counted a few times. The V call is TRBV4-3, the J call TRBJ2-1; 8 bases agree with TRBD2. Trimming took 3 bases from V and 8 from J; bases not matched to a gene: 3. The germline CDR1 and CDR2 sequences are LGHNA and YSLEER. The CDR3 consists of 13 residues. DNA for the CDR3: TGCGCCAGCAGCCACCGTAGCGGGGATGAGCAGTTCTTC. Protein product: CASSHRSGDEQFF.

Many counts were recorded for this clonotype. The chain recombines TRBV6-5 with TRBJ2-6; unclear D gene. CDR1 MNHEY and CDR2 SVGAGI come from the germline V gene. V lost 3 bases to trimming and J lost 0 bases, with 3 bases between them. CDR3 length: 14 residues. The CDR3 here is CASSYFSGANVLTF. DNA for the CDR3: TGTGCCAGCAGTTATTTCTCTGGGGCCAACGTCCTGACTTTC.

V and J are TRBV5-8 and TRBJ2-7, with a weak D call TRBD1 (6 bases). V lost 2 bases and J 6 bases, leaving 12 bases between the germline ends. The CDR3 length is 13 residues. Germline-derived CDR1 and CDR2 are SGHTS and YDEGEE. Here the CDR3 reads CASSLHTGTEQYF. The CDR3 DNA follows: TGTGCCAGCAGCTTACATACAGGGACCGAGCAGTACTTC.

About this clonotype itself: Just one base apart from a much larger clone, this may be a read error. The chain uses TRBV20-1 and TRBJ1-1; 7 positions agree with TRBD1. Trimming cost V 3 bases and J 3 bases; bases outside gene matches: 4. CDR3 length: 13 amino acids. Looked up from germline, CDR1 is DFQATT and CDR2 is SNEGSKA (reference sequence). For the CDR3, the DNA is TGCAGTGCTAGGGGGACAGCGGACACTGAAGCTTTCTTT. Translated, it gives CSARGTADTEAFF.

The table lists this clonotype with many counts. CDR3 amino acids: CASSQDWGTNEPQHF. The CDR3 DNA sequence: TGCGCCAGCAGCCAAGACTGGGGGACAAATGAGCCCCAGCATTTT. The chain uses TRBV4-1 and TRBJ1-5; TRBD1 is a possible D gene (6 bases). Trimming left V 0 bases short and J 8 bases short, with 14 bases between. Per germline, CDR1 MGHRA and CDR2 YSYEKL. This CDR3 has 15 amino acids.

The rearrangement joins TRBV28 to TRBJ1-1; D remains ambiguous. V gave up 11 bases and J gave up 3 bases, with 13 bases separating them. The CDR3 loop spans 12 amino acids. Per the germline V gene, CDR1 is MDHEN and CDR2 is SYDVKM. The CDR3: CASNWLYTEAFF. In DNA form, the CDR3 reads TGTGCCTCTAATTGGTTGTACACTGAAGCTTTCTTT.

This clonotype was counted at least ten times. The chain links TRBV27 to TRBJ2-1; 10 bases match TRBD1. The CDR3 totals 16 residues. J was trimmed by 8 bases and V by 2 bases; bases with no gene match: 9. The germline V gene has CDR1 MNHEY and CDR2 SMNVEV (reference sequence). CDR3 region: CASSLRGTGVVDEQFF. The CDR3, as DNA: TGTGCCAGCAGTTTAAGGGGGACAGGGGTAGTCGATGAGCAGTTCTTC.

The V and J genes are TRBV9 and TRBJ2-5, with TRBD2 identical over 7 bases. The CDR3 is 16 residues long. Germline values: CDR1 SGDLS, CDR2 YYNGEE. Trimming removed 3 bases from V and 2 bases from J; junction bases left unmatched: 10. CDR3 in DNA: TGTGCCAGCAGCGCTCTGGGGGGGGGGGGACAAGAGACCCAGTACTTC. This sequence encodes CASSALGGGGQETQYF. Supplemented by reference TRBV9 and TRBJ2-5, the full variable domain reads DSGVTQTPKHLITATGQRVTLRCSPRSGDLSVYWYQQSLDQGLQFLIQYYNGEERAKGNILERFSAQQFPDLHSELNLSSLELGDSALYFCASSALGGGGQETQYFGPGTRLLVL.

Points on this clonotype: A much larger clonotype is one base distant, so this may be a read error. This rearrangement joins TRBV30 to TRBJ2-2; possibly TRBD2 for D (6 bases). The CDR3 has 14 residues. V shed 8 bases and J shed 0 bases, with 13 bases lying between them. Germline-derived CDR1 and CDR2 are GTSNPN and SVGIG (reference sequence). CDR3 loop: CARPGETNTGELFF. The CDR3 nucleotides read TGTGCCCGCCCGGGGGAAACGAACACCGGGGAGCTGTTTTTT. The full variable domain, its missing parts supplied by reference TRBV30 and TRBJ2-2, is SQTIHQWPATLVQPVGSPLSLECTVEGTSNPNLYWYRQAAGRGLQLLFYSVGIGQISSEVPQNLSASRPQDRQFILSSKKLLLSDSGFYLCARPGETNTGELFFGEGSRLTVL.

Details on this clonotype: The final CDR3 position lacks the conserved phenylalanine or tryptophan, pointing to a likely read error. The chain joins TRBV12-3 or TRBV12-4 to TRBJ2-3; 7 bases map to TRBD2. With 7 bases clipped from V and 3 bases from J, the junction kept 16 bases outside the gene matches. CDR3 length: 17 amino acids. In nucleotides, the CDR3 is TGTGCCAGCATGGTACTAGCGAAAGTCGGGGGGACAGATACGCAGTATCTT. This codes for CASMVLAKVGGTDTQYL.

Of note for this clonotype: A much larger clone differs from this one at a single base, so this may be a read error. Since the CDR3 does not end with the conserved phenylalanine or tryptophan, this likely comes from a read error. The CDR3: CASSQRSGAGTQYS. CDR3 DNA sequence: TGCGCCAGCAGCCAAAGGTCAGGGGCTGGGACCCAGTACTCC. This rearrangement joins TRBV4-1 to TRBJ2-5; D may be TRBD1 (6 bases). The V and J ends lost 2 bases and 7 bases respectively, with 14 bases between them. The germline V gene encodes CDR1 MGHRA and CDR2 YSYEKL. The CDR3 loop spans 14 amino acids.

This clonotype was observed at least ten times. This chain joins TRBV30 and TRBJ2-7; 8 nucleotides align to TRBD2. Germline V gene sequence: CDR1 GTSNPN, CDR2 SVGIG (reference sequence). Trimming removed 0 bases from V and 5 bases from J; junction bases left unmatched: 3. The CDR3 loop spans 13 amino acids. For the CDR3, the DNA is TGTGCCTGGAGTGTACGAGCGGGAGACGAGCAGTACTTC. Encoded protein: CAWSVRAGDEQYF.

The chain recombines TRBV9 with TRBJ1-2; no reliable D call. V lost 4 bases, J lost 3 bases, and 13 bases lay in between. CDR1 and CDR2 (germline): SGDLS, YYNGEE. The CDR3 runs to 14 residues. This chain's CDR3 is CASSLDVGDYGYTF. CDR3 in DNA: TGTGCCAGCAGCCTAGATGTCGGGGACTATGGCTACACCTTC.

V gene TRBV6-2 or TRBV6-3 combines with J gene TRBJ2-7; D remains ambiguous. The CDR3 spans 13 residues. Germline CDR1 MNHEY, CDR2 SVGEGT. V was pared by 7 bases and J by 0 bases, with 10 bases between. The CDR3 protein is CASNDANSYEQYF. CDR3 sequence (DNA): TGTGCCAGCAACGACGCGAACTCCTACGAGCAGTACTTC.

This clonotype was observed many times. The CDR3 region has the DNA TGCAGTGCCGGACTGGACAGGGCCGATACGCAGTATTTT. Residues: CSAGLDRADTQYF. The chain combines TRBV20-1 with TRBJ2-3; the match to TRBD1 covers 8 bases. Germline CDR1 and CDR2: DFQATT and SNEGSKA (reference sequence). Losses at the gene ends were 6 bases for V and 6 bases for J; bases not matched to a gene: 8. There are 13 residues in the CDR3.

The rearrangement uses TRBV11-2 and TRBJ1-3; D might be TRBD1 (6 bases). Looked up from germline, CDR1 is SGHAT and CDR2 is FQNNGV. This CDR3 is 16 amino acids long. V was shortened by 3 bases and J by 0 bases, with 12 bases between the two germline ends. CDR3 DNA: TGTGCCAGCAGCTTGGGGGGCGTCACCTCTGGAAACACCATATATTTT. Its protein is CASSLGGVTSGNTIYF.

This clonotype was detected many times. The chain uses TRBV29-1 and TRBJ2-1; 7 bases line up with TRBD2. Germline CDR1 SQVTM, CDR2 ANQGSEA. Losses at the gene ends were 2 bases for V and 4 bases for J; bases not matched to a gene: 5. The CDR3 sequence is 14 residues long. The CDR3 nucleotides read TGCAGCGTTGAACGCCAGGGAGGGTACAATGAGCAGTTCTTC. Translated, it gives CSVERQGGYNEQFF.